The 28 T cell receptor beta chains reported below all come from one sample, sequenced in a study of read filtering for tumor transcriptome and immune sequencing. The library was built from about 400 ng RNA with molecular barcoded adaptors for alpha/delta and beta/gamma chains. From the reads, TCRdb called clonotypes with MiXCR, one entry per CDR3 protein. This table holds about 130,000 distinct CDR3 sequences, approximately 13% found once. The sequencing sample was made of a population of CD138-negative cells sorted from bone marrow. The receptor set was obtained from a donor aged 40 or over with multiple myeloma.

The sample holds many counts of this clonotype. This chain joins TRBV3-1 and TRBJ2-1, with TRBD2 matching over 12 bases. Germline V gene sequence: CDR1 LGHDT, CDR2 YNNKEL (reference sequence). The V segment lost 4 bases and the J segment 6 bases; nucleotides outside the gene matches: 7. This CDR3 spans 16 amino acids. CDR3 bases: TGTGCCAGCAGCCCGCGGACTAGCGGGATGGTCAATGAGCAGTTCTTC. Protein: CASSPRTSGMVNEQFF.

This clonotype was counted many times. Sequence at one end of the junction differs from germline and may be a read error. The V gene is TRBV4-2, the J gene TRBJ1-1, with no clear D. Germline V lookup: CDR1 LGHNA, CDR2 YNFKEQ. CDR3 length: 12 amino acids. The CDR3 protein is CASSQDYGVAHF. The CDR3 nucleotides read TGTGCCAGCAGCCAAGATTACGGCGTTGCCCACTTT.

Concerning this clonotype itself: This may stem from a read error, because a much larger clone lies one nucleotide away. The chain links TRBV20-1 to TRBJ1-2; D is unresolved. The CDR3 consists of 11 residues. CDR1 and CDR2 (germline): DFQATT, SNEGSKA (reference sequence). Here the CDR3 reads CSAALNYDYTF. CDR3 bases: TGCAGTGCTGCCTTAAACTATGACTACACCTTC.

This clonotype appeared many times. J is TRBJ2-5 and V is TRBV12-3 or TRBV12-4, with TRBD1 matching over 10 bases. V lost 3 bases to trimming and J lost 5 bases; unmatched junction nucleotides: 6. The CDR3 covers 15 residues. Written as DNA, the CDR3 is TGTGCCAGCAGTTTCGACAGGGGGCAGGGGGAGACCCAGTACTTC. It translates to CASSFDRGQGETQYF.

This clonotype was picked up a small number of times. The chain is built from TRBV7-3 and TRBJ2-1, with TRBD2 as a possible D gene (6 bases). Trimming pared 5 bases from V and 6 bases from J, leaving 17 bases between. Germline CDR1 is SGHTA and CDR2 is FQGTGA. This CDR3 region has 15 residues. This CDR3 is CASSRERVAVNEQFF. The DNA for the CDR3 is TGTGCCAGCAGCCGTGAGCGGGTAGCGGTCAATGAGCAGTTCTTC.

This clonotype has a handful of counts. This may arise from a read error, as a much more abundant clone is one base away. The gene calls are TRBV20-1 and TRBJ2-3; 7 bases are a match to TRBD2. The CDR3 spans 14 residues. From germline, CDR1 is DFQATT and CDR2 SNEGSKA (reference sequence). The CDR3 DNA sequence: TGCAGTGCTAGAGTTGGGGGGGGTGAGGATACGCACTATTTT. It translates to CSARVGGGEDTHYF.

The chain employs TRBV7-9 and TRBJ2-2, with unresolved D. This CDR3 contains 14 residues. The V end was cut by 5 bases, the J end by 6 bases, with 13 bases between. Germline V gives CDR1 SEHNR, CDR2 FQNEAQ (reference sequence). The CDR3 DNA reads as TGTGCCAGCAGCCCTAGGACGGACGCCGGGGAGCTGTTTTTT. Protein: CASSPRTDAGELFF. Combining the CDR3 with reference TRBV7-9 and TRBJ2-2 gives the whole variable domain DTGVSQNPRHKITKRGQNVTFRCDPISEHNRLYWYRQTLGQGPEFLTYFQNEAQLEKSRLLSDRFSAERPKGSFSTLEIQRTEQGDSAMYLCASSPRTDAGELFFGEGSRLTVL.

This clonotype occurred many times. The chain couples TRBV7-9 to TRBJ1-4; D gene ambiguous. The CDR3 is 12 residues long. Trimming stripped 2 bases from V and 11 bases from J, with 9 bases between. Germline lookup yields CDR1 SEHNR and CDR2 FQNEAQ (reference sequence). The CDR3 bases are TGTGCCAGCAGCTTAATCTCGGGGAAACTGTTTTTT. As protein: CASSLISGKLFF.

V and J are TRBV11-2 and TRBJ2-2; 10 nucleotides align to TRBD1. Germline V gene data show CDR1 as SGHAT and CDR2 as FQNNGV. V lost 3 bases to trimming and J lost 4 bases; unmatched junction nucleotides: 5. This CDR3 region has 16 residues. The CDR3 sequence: CASSLTGGRGTGELFF. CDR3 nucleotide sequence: TGTGCCAGCAGCTTGACAGGGGGCAGAGGCACCGGGGAGCTGTTTTTT.

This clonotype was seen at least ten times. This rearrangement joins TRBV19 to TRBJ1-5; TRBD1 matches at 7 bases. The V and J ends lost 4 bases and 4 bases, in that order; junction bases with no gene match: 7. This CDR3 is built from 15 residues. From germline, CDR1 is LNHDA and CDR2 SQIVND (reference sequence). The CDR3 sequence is CASSKTGTENQPQHF. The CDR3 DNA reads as TGTGCCAGTAGTAAAACCGGGACAGAAAATCAGCCCCAGCATTTT.

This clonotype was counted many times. The CDR3: CASSYGDGSNQPQHF. The CDR3 DNA reads as TGTGCCAGCAGTTATGGGGACGGTAGCAATCAGCCCCAGCATTTT. The rearrangement links TRBV27 to TRBJ1-5, with D perhaps matching TRBD1 (5 bases). The CDR3 sequence is 15 residues long. V was shortened by 4 bases and J by 0 bases, with 10 bases between the two germline ends. Germline V CDR1 and CDR2: MNHEY, SMNVEV (reference sequence).

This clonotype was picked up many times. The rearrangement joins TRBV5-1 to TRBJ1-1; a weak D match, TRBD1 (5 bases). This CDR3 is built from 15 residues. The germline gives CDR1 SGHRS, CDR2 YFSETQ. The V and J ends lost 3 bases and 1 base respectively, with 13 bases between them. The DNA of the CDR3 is TGCGCCAGCAGCTCCCGGGACCGAGGGAACACTGAAGCTTTCTTT. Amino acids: CASSSRDRGNTEAFF. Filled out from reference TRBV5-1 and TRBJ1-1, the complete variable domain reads KAGVTQTPRYLIKTRGQQVTLSCSPISGHRSVSWYQQTPGQGLQFLFEYFSETQRNKGNFPGRFSGRQFSNSRSEMNVSTLELGDSALYLCASSSRDRGNTEAFFGQGTRLTVV.

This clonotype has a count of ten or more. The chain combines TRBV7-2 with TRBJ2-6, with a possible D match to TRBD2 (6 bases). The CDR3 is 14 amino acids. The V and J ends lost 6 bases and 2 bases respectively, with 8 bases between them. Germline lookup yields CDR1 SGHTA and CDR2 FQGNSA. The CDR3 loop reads CASRRTTGANVLTF. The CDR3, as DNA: TGTGCCAGCAGGCGGACTACTGGGGCCAACGTCCTGACTTTC. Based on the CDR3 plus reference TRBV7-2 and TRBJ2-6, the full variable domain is GAGVSQSPSNKVTEKGKDVELRCDPISGHTALYWYRQSLGQGLEFLIYFQGNSAPDKSGLPSDRFSAERTGGSVSTLTIQRTQQEDSAVYLCASRRTTGANVLTFGAGSRLTVL.

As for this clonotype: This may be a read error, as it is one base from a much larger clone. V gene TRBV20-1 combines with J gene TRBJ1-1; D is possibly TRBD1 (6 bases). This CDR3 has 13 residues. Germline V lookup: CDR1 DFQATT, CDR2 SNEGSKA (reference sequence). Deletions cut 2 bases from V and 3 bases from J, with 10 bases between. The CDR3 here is CSARSGVDTEAFF. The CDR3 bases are TGCAGTGCTAGATCAGGGGTAGACACTGAAGCTTTCTTT.

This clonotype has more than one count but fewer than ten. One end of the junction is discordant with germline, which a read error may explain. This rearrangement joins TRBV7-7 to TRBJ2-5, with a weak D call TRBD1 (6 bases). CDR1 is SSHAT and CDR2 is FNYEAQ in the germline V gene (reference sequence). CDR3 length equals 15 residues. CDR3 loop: CASSSHGQRQETQYF. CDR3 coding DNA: TGTGCTAGCAGCTCCCATGGACAGCGCCAAGAGACCCAGTACTTC. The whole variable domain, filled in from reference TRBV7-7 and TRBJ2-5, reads GAGVSQSPRYKVTKRGQDVTLRCDPISSHATLYWYQQALGQGPEFLTYFNYEAQPDKSGLPSDRFSAERPEGSISTLTIQRTEQRDSAMYRCASSSHGQRQETQYFGPGTRLLVL.

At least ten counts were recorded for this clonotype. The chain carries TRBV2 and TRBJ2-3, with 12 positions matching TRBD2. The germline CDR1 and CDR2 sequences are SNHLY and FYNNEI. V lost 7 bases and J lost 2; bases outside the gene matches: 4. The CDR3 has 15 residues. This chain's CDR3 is CASIRLAGATDTQYF. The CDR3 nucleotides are TGTGCCAGCATCAGACTAGCGGGGGCCACAGATACGCAGTATTTT.

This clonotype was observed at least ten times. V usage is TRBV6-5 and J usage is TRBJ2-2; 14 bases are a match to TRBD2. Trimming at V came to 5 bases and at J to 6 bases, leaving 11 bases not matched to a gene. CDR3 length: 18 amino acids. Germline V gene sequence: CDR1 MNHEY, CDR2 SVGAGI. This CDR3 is CASSQTSGGARFAGELFF. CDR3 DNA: TGTGCCAGCAGTCAGACTAGCGGGGGGGCCCGATTTGCCGGGGAGCTGTTTTTT.

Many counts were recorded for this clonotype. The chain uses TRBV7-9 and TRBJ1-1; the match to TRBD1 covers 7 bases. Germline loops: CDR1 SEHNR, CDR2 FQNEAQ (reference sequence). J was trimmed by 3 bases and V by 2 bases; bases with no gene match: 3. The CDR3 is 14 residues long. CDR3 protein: CASSLLTGDTEAFF. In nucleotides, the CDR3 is TGTGCCAGCAGCTTATTAACAGGGGACACTGAAGCTTTCTTT.

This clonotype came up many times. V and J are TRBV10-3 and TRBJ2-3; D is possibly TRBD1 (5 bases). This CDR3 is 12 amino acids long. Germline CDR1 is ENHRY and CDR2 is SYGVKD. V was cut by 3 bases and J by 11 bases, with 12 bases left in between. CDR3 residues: CAISDGHELQYF. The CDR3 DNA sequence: TGTGCCATCAGTGATGGACACGAGTTGCAGTATTTT.

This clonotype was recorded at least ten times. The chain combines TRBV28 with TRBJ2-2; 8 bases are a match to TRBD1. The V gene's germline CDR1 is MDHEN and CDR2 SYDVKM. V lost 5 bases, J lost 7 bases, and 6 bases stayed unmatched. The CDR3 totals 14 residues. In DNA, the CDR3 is TGTGCCAGCAGTCGGACAGGGAAGATCGGGGAGCTGTTTTTT. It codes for CASSRTGKIGELFF. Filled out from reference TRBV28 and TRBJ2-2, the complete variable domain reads DVKVTQSSRYLVKRTGEKVFLECVQDMDHENMFWYRQDPGLGLRLIYFSYDVKMKEKGDIPEGYSVSREKKERFSLILESASTNQTSMYLCASSRTGKIGELFFGEGSRLTVL.

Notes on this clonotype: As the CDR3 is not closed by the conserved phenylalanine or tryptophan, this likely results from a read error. The CDR3 DNA reads as TGTGCCAGCAGCTTAGGAGGGATCGGCACAGATACGCAGTATTCT. This codes for CASSLGGIGTDTQYS. The chain couples TRBV5-8 to TRBJ2-3, with D tentatively TRBD2 (6 bases). The CDR3 sequence is 15 residues long. Trimming pared 2 bases from V and 1 base from J, leaving 11 bases between. Germline CDR1 reads SGHTS; CDR2 reads YDEGEE.

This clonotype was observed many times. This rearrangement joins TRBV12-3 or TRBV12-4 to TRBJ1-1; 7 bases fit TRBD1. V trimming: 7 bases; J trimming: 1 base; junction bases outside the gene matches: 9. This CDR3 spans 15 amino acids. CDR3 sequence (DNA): TGTGCCAGCACACACCGACAGGGTAGGAACACTGAAGCTTTCTTT. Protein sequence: CASTHRQGRNTEAFF.

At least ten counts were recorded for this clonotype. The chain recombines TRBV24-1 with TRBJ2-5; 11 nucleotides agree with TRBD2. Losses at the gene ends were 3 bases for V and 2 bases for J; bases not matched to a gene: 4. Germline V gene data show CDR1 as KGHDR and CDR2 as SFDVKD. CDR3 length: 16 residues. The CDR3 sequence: CATSDTGLAGQETQYF. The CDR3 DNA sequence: TGTGCCACCAGTGATACAGGACTAGCGGGTCAAGAGACCCAGTACTTC.

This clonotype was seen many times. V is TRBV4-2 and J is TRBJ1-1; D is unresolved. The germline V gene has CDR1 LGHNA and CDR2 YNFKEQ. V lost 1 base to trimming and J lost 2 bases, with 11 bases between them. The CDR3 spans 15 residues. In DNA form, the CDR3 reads TGTGCCAGCAGCCAAGGCAGTCAGGCAAACACTGAAGCTTTCTTT. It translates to CASSQGSQANTEAFF.

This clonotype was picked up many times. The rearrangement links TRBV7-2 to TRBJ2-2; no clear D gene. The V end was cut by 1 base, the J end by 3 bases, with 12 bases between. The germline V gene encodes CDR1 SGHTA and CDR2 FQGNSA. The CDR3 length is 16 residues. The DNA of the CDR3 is TGTGCCAGCAGCTTAGTTCTTAAATACCACACCGGGGAGCTGTTTTTT. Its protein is CASSLVLKYHTGELFF.

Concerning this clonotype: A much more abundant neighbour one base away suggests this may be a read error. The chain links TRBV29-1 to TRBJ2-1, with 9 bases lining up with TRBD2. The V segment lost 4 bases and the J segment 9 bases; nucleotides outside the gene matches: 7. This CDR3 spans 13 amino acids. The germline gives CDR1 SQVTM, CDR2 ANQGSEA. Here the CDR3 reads CSVGPAGGSEQFF. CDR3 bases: TGCAGCGTTGGTCCAGCGGGAGGAAGTGAGCAGTTCTTC.

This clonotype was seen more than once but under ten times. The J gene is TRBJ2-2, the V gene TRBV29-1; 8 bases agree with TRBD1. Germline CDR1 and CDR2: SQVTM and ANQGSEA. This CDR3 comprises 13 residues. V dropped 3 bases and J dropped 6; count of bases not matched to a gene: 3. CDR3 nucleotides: TGCAGCGTTGAGCTGGACAGGGCCGGGGAGCTGTTTTTT. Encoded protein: CSVELDRAGELFF.

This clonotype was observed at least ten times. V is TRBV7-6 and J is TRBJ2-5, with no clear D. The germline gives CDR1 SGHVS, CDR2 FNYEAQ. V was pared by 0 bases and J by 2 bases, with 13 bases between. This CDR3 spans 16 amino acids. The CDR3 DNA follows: TGTGCCAGCAGCTTAGCCCCTATTGGGTTTCAAGAGACCCAGTACTTC. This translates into CASSLAPIGFQETQYF.